Listed below are T cell receptor beta chains from one sample, sequenced in a study of T cell changes during pregnancy in multiple sclerosis. Clones were sequenced by immunoSEQ multiplex PCR, and TCRdb holds only the in-frame ones, with some missing. The table has around 62,000 clones, 93% seen once. The sample consisted of CD8+ T cells from peripheral blood mononuclear cells, taken in the second trimester of pregnancy. Receptors originate from a female donor with multiple sclerosis, enrolled in a pregnancy study. Both conserved end residues are part of each CDR3. The D gene is left open where the match is weak. A clone size is listed for some rows: how often the clone was seen (once, few, many), or a class if it is expanded.

TRBJ2-7 . TRBV10-2 . CASSAGFFYEQYF TGCGCCAGCAGTGCGGGTTTCTTCTACGAGCAGTACTTC
TRBJ2-7 . TRBV29-1 . CSVEAATSYEQYF TGCAGCGTTGAGGCCGCCACCTCCTACGAGCAGTACTTC
TRBJ1-1 . TRBV5-4 . CASSTHPRDTEAFF TGTGCCAGCAGCACCCACCCCAGGGACACTGAAGCTTTCTTT
TRBJ2-5 TRBD2 TRBV7-9 once CASSPRSGGEKETQYF TGTGCCAGCAGCCCGAGAAGCGGGGGGGAAAAAGAGACCCAGTACTTC
TRBJ2-2 TRBD1 TRBV7-9 . CASSPGQGATGELFF TGTGCCAGCAGCCCCGGACAGGGGGCGACCGGGGAGCTGTTTTTT
TRBJ1-5 TRBD1 TRBV11-3 . CASSLVEGQGWSNQPQHF TGTGCCAGCAGCTTAGTAGAGGGACAGGGTTGGAGCAATCAGCCCCAGCATTTT
TRBJ2-6 . TRBV5-8 . CASRSSARYSGANVLTF TGTGCCAGCAGATCCTCCGCGAGGTACTCTGGGGCCAACGTCCTGACTTTC
TRBJ2-1 TRBD2 TRBV9 . CASSLWTSGSNEQFF TGTGCCAGCAGCTTATGGACTAGCGGAAGCAATGAGCAGTTCTTC
TRBJ2-1 . TRBV6-4 . CASSDRASSGYNEQFF TGTGCCAGCAGTGACAGGGCCTCGTCGGGGTACAATGAGCAGTTCTTC
TRBJ2-3 . TRBV2 . CASSETADTQYF TGTGCCAGCAGTGAGACAGCAGATACGCAGTATTTT
TRBJ1-5 . TRBV19 . CASSNTGREDQPQHF TGTGCCAGTAGTAACACAGGGAGGGAAGATCAGCCCCAGCATTTT
TRBJ2-7 TRBD2 TRBV27 . CASSWASGAYEQYF TGTGCCAGCAGTTGGGCTAGCGGGGCCTACGAGCAGTACTTC
TRBJ2-7 TRBD1 TRBV2 . CARNSQGRPYEQYF TGTGCCAGAAATTCACAGGGGCGACCATACGAGCAGTACTTC
TRBJ2-5 TRBD2 TRBV7-3 . CASSPTSGYQETQYF TGTGCCAGCAGCCCGACTAGCGGATACCAAGAGACCCAGTACTTC
TRBJ2-7 . TRBV4-1 . CASSQLVEVYEQYF TGCGCCAGCAGCCAACTAGTTGAGGTCTACGAGCAGTACTTC
TRBJ2-3 . TRBV5-4 . CASSLGASASTDTQYF TGTGCCAGCAGCTTGGGGGCTAGCGCTAGCACAGATACGCAGTATTTT
TRBJ2-1 TRBD2 TRBV11-2 once CASSFGRLAAFNEQFF TGTGCCAGCAGCTTCGGTCGGCTAGCGGCCTTCAATGAGCAGTTCTTC
TRBJ2-7 TRBD1 TRBV5-1 . CASSWTGSYEQYF TGCGCCAGCAGCTGGACAGGCTCCTACGAGCAGTACTTC
TRBJ2-1 TRBD2 TRBV7-9 . CASSLEPGLAQRSKQFF TGTGCCAGCAGCTTAGAGCCGGGACTAGCGCAAAGGAGTAAGCAGTTCTTC
TRBJ2-1 TRBD2 TRBV2 . CASNSGGRDSSYNEQFF TGTGCCAGCAACAGCGGGGGGCGGGATTCTTCCTACAATGAGCAGTTCTTC
TRBJ1-1 . TRBV10-2 . CASSDTWTDTEAFF TGCGCCAGCTCGGACACCTGGACGGACACTGAAGCTTTCTTT
TRBJ2-7 . TRBV2 . CASSGSGQNLYEQYF TGTGCCAGCAGCGGAAGCGGACAGAACCTCTACGAGCAGTACTTC
TRBJ1-2 . TRBV9 . CASKVDPTRAPSYGYTF TGTGCCAGCAAAGTCGATCCGACCAGGGCCCCTTCCTATGGCTACACCTTC
TRBJ2-3 . TRBV10-3 . CAISEVTGSDTQYF TGTGCCATCAGTGAGGTGACAGGCTCAGATACGCAGTATTTT
TRBJ1-3 TRBD1 TRBV2 . CASSAGQVGNTIYF TGTGCCAGCAGCGCAGGACAGGTTGGAAACACCATATATTTT
TRBJ2-7 . TRBV11-2 once CASSSLPPYEQYF TGTGCCAGCAGTTCACTCCCCCCTTACGAGCAGTACTTC
TRBJ1-1 . TRBV5-4 . CASSLGGREAFF TGTGCCAGCAGCTTGGGGGGGCGGGAAGCTTTCTTT
TRBJ2-7 . TRBV6-1 once CASSEAVAGDEQYF TGTGCCAGCAGTGAAGCGGTGGCAGGGGACGAGCAGTACTTC
TRBJ2-7 . TRBV7-9 . CASSLNLQAYSYEQYF TGTGCCAGCAGCTTAAATTTACAGGCCTACTCCTACGAGCAGTACTTC
TRBJ2-1 TRBD1 TRBV27 . CASSSGTGESYNEQFF TGTGCCAGCAGTTCCGGGACAGGCGAATCCTACAATGAGCAGTTCTTC
TRBJ2-1 TRBD1 TRBV2 . CASRDRGVHNEQFF TGTGCCAGCAGGGACAGGGGAGTACACAATGAGCAGTTCTTC
TRBJ2-3 . TRBV6-4 once CASSDSPGTDTQYF TGTGCCAGCAGTGACTCCCCTGGCACAGATACGCAGTATTTT
TRBJ2-7 TRBD2 TRBV4-2 . CASSQDGSGGYYEQYF TGTGCCAGCAGCCAAGATGGGAGCGGGGGCTACTACGAGCAGTACTTC
TRBJ2-7 . TRBV11-2 . CADSRFLGQYF TGTGCTGACTCCCGCTTTCTTGGGCAGTACTTC
TRBJ2-1 TRBD2 TRBV7-6 . CASSLQPREVYNEQFF TGTGCCAGCAGCTTACAACCGCGGGAGGTGTACAATGAGCAGTTCTTC
TRBJ1-5 . TRBV19 . CASSIDTAGPQHF TGTGCCAGTAGCATTGACACCGCGGGGCCCCAGCATTTT
TRBJ2-7 TRBD1 TRBV2 . CASSAGTEDSEQYF TGTGCCAGCAGCGCCGGGACAGAGGATAGCGAGCAGTACTTC
TRBJ2-7 TRBD1 TRBV5-4 . CASSSGTENYEQYF TGTGCCAGCAGCTCCGGGACAGAGAACTACGAGCAGTACTTC
TRBJ2-2 TRBD2 TRBV11-2 . CASSQAGRDTGELFF TGTGCCAGCAGCCAAGCAGGGAGGGACACCGGGGAGCTGTTTTTT
TRBJ2-7 TRBD2 TRBV29-1 . CSVGTSRSYEQYF TGCAGCGTTGGGACTAGCCGTTCCTACGAGCAGTACTTC
TRBJ2-1 TRBD1 TRBV7-8 . CASSLPGQGLGEQFF TGTGCCAGCAGCTTACCGGGACAGGGGCTGGGTGAGCAGTTCTTC
TRBJ2-1 TRBD2 TRBV7-2 . CASSLSSGRAYNEQFF TGTGCCAGCAGCTTATCTAGCGGGAGGGCTTACAATGAGCAGTTCTTC
TRBJ2-2 TRBD2 TRBV28 . CASSLGLAGASIFGELFF TGTGCCAGCAGTTTGGGACTAGCGGGAGCTAGTATTTTCGGGGAGCTGTTTTTT
TRBJ2-3 TRBD2 TRBV11-2 . CASSSLAGKITDTQYF TGTGCCAGCAGCTCACTAGCGGGGAAGATCACAGATACGCAGTATTTT
TRBJ1-1 TRBD1 TRBV28 . CASSTPGGLNTEAFF TGTGCCAGCAGCACTCCAGGGGGTTTGAACACTGAAGCTTTCTTT
TRBJ2-7 TRBD1 TRBV30 many CAGREQGVPYEQYF TGTGCCGGGCGGGAACAGGGGGTCCCCTACGAGCAGTACTTC
TRBJ2-1 TRBD1 TRBV19 . CASRRTGDNEQFF TGTGCCAGCCGGAGGACAGGGGATAATGAGCAGTTCTTC
TRBJ1-1 . TRBV11-1 . CASSPPGGAEAFF TGTGCCAGCAGCCCTCCGGGCGGGGCCGAAGCTTTCTTT